This T cell receptor beta chain derives from a study of beta chain features in type 1 diabetes (dated by TCRdb to between 2017 and 2018). A note on the overall study: Mean age, gender distribution, total cell number and subset yield were not different between patients and healthy donors. Naive and central memory subsets were obtained from all 30 or so donors, but regulatory and stem cell-like memory subsets were isolated from only 8 patients and roughly eight healthy donors. Across all samples, about 110 million sorted cells were examined, and cell number per subset correlated strongly with RNA yield. The study compared TCRB repertoires of sorted circulating CD4+ T cell subsets between recently diagnosed type 1 diabetes patients and matched healthy donors. What the research found in general, with its limitations: Because cDNA rather than genomic DNA was sequenced, highly expressing activated cells could have been over-represented, although no difference in activation and CD3 levels was found between groups. Naive, central memory and regulatory TCRB repertoires appeared to be more similar among patients than among healthy donors. In all four CD4+ subsets, TCRB CDR3 length was moderately but significantly shorter in type 1 diabetes patients. Shorter templates might have been favored by PCR, but patient and control samples were amplified and corrected together, so both groups would have been affected equally by any skew. HLA sub-analyses involved small numbers of individuals, so any influence of HLA type on TCRB rearrangement remained unresolved. Fewer insertions and more nucleotide deletions at VDJ recombination sites were observed in patients with type 1 diabetes, implying thymic rearrangement abnormalities.

CDR1 SGHTA and CDR2 FQGTGA were looked up in the germline V gene. V and J are truncated by 10 bases and 0 bases respectively, leaving an intervening sequence of 13 bases. CDR3 length: 13 amino acids, cysteine to phenylalanine. CDR3 DNA only is kept here, 39 bases in frame from base 1. This clone was picked up a small number of times. Its antigen is still unknown. No base quality information exists; no much larger clone differs at one position. Each donor gave one peripheral blood draw, roughly 120 mL on average, collected into heparinised tubes. A BD FACSAria II was used to sort naive, central memory, regulatory and stem cell-like memory CD4+ T cells with a panel that included CD45RO, CCR7, CD25, CD127, CD95 and CD27. A purity above 95% was achieved for all sorted populations. PBMCs were separated immediately by Lymphoprep density gradient centrifugation and were stained directly, without being cultured. To minimize batch effects, samples were stained and sorted in pairs, one healthy donor with one patient per experiment.

The entire isolated RNA was reverse transcribed using the High Capacity cDNA Reverse Transcription Kit, and thus expressed TCRB transcripts were sequenced. Deep immunoSEQ sequencing was applied to naive, central memory and regulatory T cell samples, giving an average of roughly 3.5 million total reads per sample. Sorted cells were lysed in RLT buffer, and RNA was extracted using DNase-treated RNeasy Micro or Mini kits according to cell number. To prevent cross-contamination, each cell subset was processed individually, whereas patient and healthy donor samples were processed jointly. Using the immunoSEQ multiplex PCR, TCRB sequences were amplified from cDNA into 87-bp fragments spanning the CDR3 region. Sequencing of the amplicons was done on the Illumina HiSeq platform. The original pipeline was this. Synthetic template baselines were used to correct PCR bias computationally, reads within Hamming distance 2 were collapsed together, and singletons that could not be merged were discarded. By aligning reads against IMGT, V, D and J genes, CDR3 length, and insertions or deletions at six rearrangement sites were assigned. Within each subset, clonotype counts were normalized to sorted cell number, after which true diversity and Gini coefficients were computed with the tcR R package. Repertoire sharing was quantified using the overlap coefficient calculated on TCRB nucleotide sequences. The table comes from immuneACCESS by way of TCRdb, which keeps in-frame sequences with V and J called. Part of the clones is missing from these tables; in studies checked, under half for an unresolved V gene and the rest for unknown reasons. For V, J and clone size, that table is used; D and trimming come from the DNA. Here the sample has about 150,000 clones; around 8% occur a single time. The top ten clones comprise 0.65% of the sample.

This receptor was identified in a man aged 18 to 29 in good health. The sequenced material came from central memory CD4+ T cells from blood. The chain is assembled from TRBV7-3 and TRBJ2-7, with no confident D gene call. The DNA sequence follows: TGTGCCACAACCGAGGCCGGCTCCTACGAGCAGTACTTC. Its product reads: CATTEAGSYEQYF.